These 30 T cell receptor beta chains share one sample of origin, sequenced in a study of T-cell memory formation after mild COVID-19. MiXCR was run by TCRdb on the 5' RACE reads, yielding one entry per CDR3 protein. The sample contains hundreds of thousands of distinct CDR3 sequences, 16% of which appear only once. The sequenced material came from PBMCs or a T cell subset sorted from them (not recorded which). The source of these receptors is a man younger than 35 who had mild COVID-19 (a few samples of this study predate the infection). Cell type and time point are not known.

The rearrangement uses TRBV7-2 and TRBJ2-3; D is perhaps TRBD2 (6 bases). The CDR3 is made up of 16 amino acids. The V and J ends lost 5 bases and 2 bases respectively, with 17 bases between them. Germline V gives CDR1 SGHTA, CDR2 FQGNSA. The CDR3 here is CASSPYLTSYTDTQYF. DNA of the CDR3: TGTGCCAGCAGCCCATATCTAACTAGCTACACAGATACGCAGTATTTT.

This clonotype came up many times. The chain uses TRBV2 and TRBJ2-3; no firm D call. The CDR3 length is 12 residues. CDR1 SNHLY and CDR2 FYNNEI come from the germline V gene. V was trimmed by 0 bases and J by 4 bases, leaving 2 bases between them. The CDR3 DNA is TGTGCCAGCAGTGAAGCGTCAGATACGCAGTATTTT. It is translated as CASSEASDTQYF.

The sample holds a few counts of this clonotype. V is TRBV6-2 or TRBV6-3 and J is TRBJ2-1; 9 bases fit TRBD2. CDR3 size: 16 residues. V lost 3 bases, J lost 8 bases, and 11 bases stayed unmatched. CDR1 and CDR2 (germline): MNHEY, SVGEGT. As DNA, the CDR3 is TGTGCCAGCAGTTATATGGCAGCGGGGGGCACCCATGAGCAGTTCTTC. Residues: CASSYMAAGGTHEQFF.

The chain is built from TRBV12-3 or TRBV12-4 and TRBJ2-3; D remains ambiguous. V was trimmed by 6 bases and J by 6 bases, leaving 22 bases between them. This CDR3 has 16 amino acids. The CDR3 here is CASRYRASQSVDTQYF. CDR3 DNA sequence: TGTGCCAGCAGATATAGGGCGAGCCAATCTGTGGATACGCAGTATTTT.

The chain employs TRBV7-2 and TRBJ2-1; D is undetermined. The CDR3 covers 15 residues. V was clipped by 5 bases and J by 3 bases, with 14 bases between them. Germline CDR1 is SGHTA and CDR2 is FQGNSA. This CDR3 is CASSPGGGNYNEQFF. CDR3 DNA sequence: TGTGCCAGCAGCCCCGGCGGCGGAAACTACAATGAGCAGTTCTTC.

This clonotype was observed many times. This chain connects TRBV7-2 to TRBJ2-7, with TRBD1 identical over 10 bases. The CDR3 totals 15 residues. The ends lost 5 bases at V and 4 bases at J; junction bases unmatched: 8. Germline CDR1 is SGHTA and CDR2 is FQGNSA. CDR3 sequence (DNA): TGTGCCAGCAGCCCAGGGACAGGGGTTTGGTACGAGCAGTACTTC. Its translation: CASSPGTGVWYEQYF.

A few counts support this clonotype. J is TRBJ1-2 and V is TRBV20-1; no clear D gene. Deletions cut 6 bases from V and 8 bases from J, with 16 bases between. The CDR3 is made up of 12 amino acids. Germline V gene sequence: CDR1 DFQATT, CDR2 SNEGSKA (reference sequence). The chain's CDR3 is CSARPPLGGYTF. The CDR3 DNA reads as TGCAGTGCCCGGCCCCCTCTGGGCGGCTACACCTTC.

This clonotype was found a few times. Written as DNA, the CDR3 is TGTGCCAGCCAGACAGGGGGGATCTATGGCTACACCTTC. Translation gives CASQTGGIYGYTF. The chain combines TRBV6-1 with TRBJ1-2; TRBD1 matches at 9 bases. With 8 bases clipped from V and 4 bases from J, the junction kept 5 bases outside the gene matches. The CDR3 loop spans 13 amino acids. Germline V gives CDR1 MNHNS, CDR2 SASEGT.

V gene TRBV30 combines with J gene TRBJ2-3, with 16 nucleotides matching TRBD2. Trimming took 4 bases from V and 9 from J; bases not matched to a gene: 7. Germline CDR1 GTSNPN, CDR2 SVGIG (reference sequence). The CDR3 has 15 residues. DNA of the CDR3: TGTGCCTGGACCTGGGGACTAGCGGGGGGGCAGACGCAGTATTTT. Translating it yields CAWTWGLAGGQTQYF.

There are a few counts of this clonotype. V gene TRBV7-9 combines with J gene TRBJ1-3; TRBD1 matches at 12 bases. V shed 9 bases and J 6 bases; nucleotides not matched to a gene: 15. Looked up from germline, CDR1 is SEHNR and CDR2 is FQNEAQ (reference sequence). The CDR3 totals 17 residues. The CDR3 DNA reads as TGTGCCAGTGAGATGCCTCGGGACAGGGGGCTTGAAAACACCATATATTTT. This codes for CASEMPRDRGLENTIYF. Using reference TRBV7-9 and TRBJ1-3 for the parts outside the CDR3, the full variable domain is DTGVSQNPRHKITKRGQNVTFRCDPISEHNRLYWYRQTLGQGPEFLTYFQNEAQLEKSRLLSDRFSAERPKGSFSTLEIQRTEQGDSAMYLCASEMPRDRGLENTIYFGEGSWLTVV.

The rearrangement uses TRBV2 and TRBJ1-1, with unresolved D. V was pared by 5 bases and J by 0 bases, with 7 bases between. The CDR3 totals 13 residues. Germline V gene lookup returns CDR1 SNHLY and CDR2 FYNNEI. As DNA, the CDR3 is TGTGCCAGCAGTTTTACACTGAACACTGAAGCTTTCTTT. Its translation is CASSFTLNTEAFF. Drawing the rest from reference TRBV2 and TRBJ1-1, the complete variable domain is EPEVTQTPSHQVTQMGQEVILRCVPISNHLYFYWYRQILGQKVEFLVSFYNNEISEKSEIFDDQFSVERPDGSNFTLKIRSTKLEDSAMYFCASSFTLNTEAFFGQGTRLTVV.

The CDR3 loop is CASRMYTGNQPQHF. DNA for the CDR3: TGTGCCAGCAGGATGTATACAGGGAATCAGCCCCAGCATTTT. J is TRBJ1-5 and V is TRBV6-1, with D tentatively TRBD1 (6 bases). From germline, CDR1 is MNHNS and CDR2 SASEGT. With 6 bases removed from V and 4 bases from J, the gap between germline ends came to 13 bases. This CDR3 contains 14 residues.

This rearrangement joins TRBV5-1 to TRBJ2-5; 9 bases are shared with TRBD1. The J segment lost 5 bases and the V segment lost 7 bases, leaving 12 bases of the junction unmatched. The CDR3 extends over 15 amino acids. Germline lookup yields CDR1 SGHRS and CDR2 YFSETQ. CDR3 nucleotide sequence: TGCGCCAGCTCCTTTGGGACAGGGTTTGGGGAGACCCAGTACTTC. Protein sequence: CASSFGTGFGETQYF.

The J gene is TRBJ2-6, the V gene TRBV6-5, with D possibly matching TRBD2 (5 bases). Germline assignment: CDR1 MNHEY and CDR2 SVGAGI. V shed 2 bases and J shed 0 bases, with 8 bases lying between them. This CDR3 region has 16 residues. CDR3 sequence (DNA): TGTGCCAGCAGTTACCCCCGGGGCTCTGGGGCCAACGTCCTGACTTTC. Translation: CASSYPRGSGANVLTF.

This clonotype was counted between two and nine times. V and J are TRBV6-5 and TRBJ2-5; no reliable D call. Germline CDR1 reads MNHEY; CDR2 reads SVGAGI. V was cut by 3 bases and J by 1 base, with 21 bases left in between. CDR3 length: 18 residues. CDR3 sequence reads: CASSYSSAPSSGQETQYF. The CDR3 nucleotides read TGTGCCAGCAGTTATAGTTCAGCTCCCTCCTCGGGCCAAGAGACCCAGTACTTC.

This clonotype was picked up one time. The V gene is TRBV3-1, the J gene TRBJ2-4, with TRBD1 as a possible D gene (6 bases). V was clipped by 3 bases and J by 7 bases, with 10 bases between them. There are 13 residues in the CDR3. Germline V gene data show CDR1 as LGHDT and CDR2 as YNNKEL (reference sequence). The CDR3 bases are TGTGCCAGCAGCCACACAGGGAGTAACATTCAGTACTTC. Amino acid sequence: CASSHTGSNIQYF.

This clonotype was detected ten times or more. The chain recombines TRBV3-1 with TRBJ1-4, with D unclear. Germline lookup yields CDR1 LGHDT and CDR2 YNNKEL (reference sequence). Between the trimmed V and J ends, which lost 0 bases and 8 bases, there was a span of 4 bases. The CDR3 consists of 12 residues. The CDR3 loop reads CASSQEGEKLFF. CDR3 DNA sequence: TGTGCCAGCAGCCAAGAAGGGGAAAAACTGTTTTTT.

In DNA, the CDR3 is TGTGCCAGCGAATTGGCGGGGGGAGATACGCAGTATTTT. Residues: CASELAGGDTQYF. This chain links TRBV12-3 or TRBV12-4 with TRBJ2-3; 8 bases map to TRBD2. This CDR3 is built from 13 residues. The J segment lost 5 bases and the V segment lost 8 bases, leaving 6 bases of the junction unmatched.

Only a few counts were recorded for this clonotype. The chain couples TRBV4-2 to TRBJ2-2; D is perhaps TRBD1 (5 bases). CDR3 size: 15 residues. V dropped 4 bases and J dropped 3 bases, with 12 bases sitting between them. CDR1 and CDR2 (germline): LGHNA, YNFKEQ. In nucleotides, the CDR3 is TGTGCCAGCAGCCGGGCAGGGTCGGACACCGGGGAGCTGTTTTTT. Its translation is CASSRAGSDTGELFF.

A few counts support this clonotype. This chain links TRBV11-2 with TRBJ2-5; perhaps TRBD2 as D (6 bases). This CDR3 has 15 residues. Per the germline V gene, CDR1 is SGHAT and CDR2 is FQNNGV. V lost 5 bases and J 5 bases, leaving 18 bases between the germline ends. Here the CDR3 reads CASSLNIGGGETQYF. The CDR3 DNA sequence: TGTGCCAGCAGCCTCAATATAGGTGGGGGGGAGACCCAGTACTTC.

The chain uses TRBV12-5 and TRBJ1-2; D uncertain. Trimming removed 6 bases at V and 2 bases at J, with 13 bases between. This CDR3 has 14 residues. Germline V lookup: CDR1 LGHNT, CDR2 FRNRAP. CDR3 in amino acids: CASGHETVNYGYTF. The CDR3 nucleotides read TGTGCTAGTGGGCACGAAACGGTAAACTATGGCTACACCTTC.

A few counts support this clonotype. CDR3 in DNA: TGCGCCAGCAGCGCAAGCGGGGTAGGAGATACGCAGTATTTT. This gives the protein CASSASGVGDTQYF. The V call is TRBV4-1, the J call TRBJ2-3, with 7 bases lining up with TRBD2. Germline CDR1 and CDR2: MGHRA and YSYEKL. With 5 bases clipped from V and 5 bases from J, the junction kept 7 bases outside the gene matches. The CDR3 is 14 residues long.

This clonotype was seen a handful of times. The rearrangement joins TRBV7-2 to TRBJ2-7, with D possibly called TRBD1 or TRBD2 (5 bases each). Per the germline V gene, CDR1 is SGHTA and CDR2 is FQGNSA. The CDR3 has 13 residues. V was clipped by 5 bases and J by 5 bases, with 13 bases between them. The CDR3: CASSPGPGHEQYF. The DNA for the CDR3 is TGTGCCAGCAGCCCGGGACCGGGGCACGAGCAGTACTTC.

This clonotype appeared a few times. This chain joins TRBV5-5 and TRBJ2-2; 9 bases are shared with TRBD1. Trimming removed 4 bases from V and 4 bases from J; junction bases left unmatched: 11. Germline V gene sequence: CDR1 SGHKS, CDR2 YYEKEE (reference sequence). This CDR3 contains 17 residues. CDR3 region: CASSPLLDRGVTGELFF. The CDR3, as DNA: TGTGCCAGCAGCCCCCTTTTGGACAGGGGAGTCACCGGGGAGCTGTTTTTT.

This clonotype has just a few counts. The chain is built from TRBV20-1 and TRBJ1-1; D is unresolved. Trimming removed 3 bases at V and 7 bases at J, with 9 bases between. The CDR3 is 11 amino acids. In germline, CDR1 is DFQATT, CDR2 SNEGSKA (reference sequence). The CDR3 nucleotides read TGCAGTGCTAGGGCCGTCGGTGAAGCTTTCTTT. Its protein product is CSARAVGEAFF.

The chain employs TRBV6-5 and TRBJ1-2; no firm D call. The CDR3 contains 13 residues. The germline CDR1 and CDR2 sequences are MNHEY and SVGAGI. Trimming removed 4 bases at V and 5 bases at J, with 11 bases between. The CDR3 spells CASSSAPFYGYTF. The DNA for the CDR3 is TGTGCCAGCAGTTCGGCTCCCTTTTATGGCTACACCTTC.

The V call is TRBV5-6, the J call TRBJ2-7; tentatively, D is TRBD1 (6 bases). V was pared by 0 bases and J by 3 bases, with 7 bases between. CDR3 length: 13 amino acids. Germline V CDR1 and CDR2: SGHDT, YYEEEE. The CDR3 protein is CASSLAGVYEQYV. CDR3 DNA: TGTGCCAGCAGCTTGGCAGGGGTCTACGAGCAGTACGTC.

J is TRBJ2-7 and V is TRBV15, with TRBD1 matching over 11 bases. Germline V gene data show CDR1 as LNHNV and CDR2 as YYDKDF (reference sequence). Losses at the gene ends were 3 bases for V and 5 bases for J; bases not matched to a gene: 6. This CDR3 region has 15 residues. The CDR3: CATSRDRGLGDEQYF. The CDR3 nucleotides are TGTGCCACCAGCAGGGACAGGGGGCTCGGGGACGAGCAGTACTTC.

This clonotype has just a few counts. This rearrangement joins TRBV20-1 to TRBJ1-5, with D unclear. This CDR3 is 12 amino acids long. V was trimmed by 5 bases and J by 1 base, leaving 6 bases between them. Looked up from germline, CDR1 is DFQATT and CDR2 is SNEGSKA (reference sequence). In nucleotides, the CDR3 is TGCAGTGCTGAGGGCAGCAATCAGCCCCAGCATTTT. Amino acid sequence: CSAEGSNQPQHF.

The chain employs TRBV5-1 and TRBJ1-1; D unresolved. Per germline, CDR1 SGHRS and CDR2 YFSETQ. V shed 4 bases and J shed 4 bases, with 20 bases lying between them. The CDR3 has 16 residues. Here the CDR3 DNA reads TGCGCCAGCAGCCCCTACGATTCCAAATTTAGCACTGAAGCTTTCTTT. Protein: CASSPYDSKFSTEAFF.